This T cell receptor beta chain was recorded in a study of shared clonotypes between healthy human individuals. From germline, CDR1 is SGHVS and CDR2 FQNEAQ. The CDR3 is 18 amino acids. Trimming took 5 bases from V and 0 from J, leaving 20 bases between them. Naive CD8 cells were CD45RO-negative, positively selected for CCR7, excluding terminally differentiated effector memory CD45RA+ cells. Data came from immunoSEQ multiplex PCR; TCRdb stores just in-frame clones and leaves some out. Of about 2.1 million clones in the sample, about 92% were seen once. This clonotype was obtained from a man aged 18-30 years in good health. Some clones in this sample may be carry-over from other donors' samples. Sequenced input: naive CD8+ T cells from PBMCs. J is TRBJ1-3 and V is TRBV7-8; D not certain. The CDR3 reads CASSPFQGPDYSGNTIYF. The CDR3 coding sequence is TGTGCCAGCAGCCCCTTTCAAGGGCCCGATTACTCTGGAAACACCATATATTTT.